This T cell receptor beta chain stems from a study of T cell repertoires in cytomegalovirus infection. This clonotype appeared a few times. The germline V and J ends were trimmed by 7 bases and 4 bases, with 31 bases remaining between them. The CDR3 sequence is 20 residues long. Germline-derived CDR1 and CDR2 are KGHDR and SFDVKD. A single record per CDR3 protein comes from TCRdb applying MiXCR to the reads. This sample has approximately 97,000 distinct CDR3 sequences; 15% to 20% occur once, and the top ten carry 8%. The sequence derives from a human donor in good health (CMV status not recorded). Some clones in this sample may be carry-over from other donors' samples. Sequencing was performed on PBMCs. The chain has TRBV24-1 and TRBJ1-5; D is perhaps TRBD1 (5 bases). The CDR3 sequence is CATRANSRASLRDLNQPQHF. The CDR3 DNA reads TGTGCCACCAGGGCTAACTCTAGGGCATCGCTCCGGGACCTTAATCAGCCCCAGCATTTT.